The T cell receptor beta chain described here comes from a study of blood T cell repertoires in COVID-19. How the authors handled the data: Nucleated cell counts were estimated from reference gene primer amplification. Clones were read by immunoSEQ multiplex PCR, and TCRdb kept only the in-frame ones, dropping some. V and J calls and clone size are those listed in that table; D and trimming were worked out from the DNA. The data show 150,000 to 200,000 clones, with more than 65% seen just once and around 15% held by the top ten. The CDR3 has 14 residues. J gave up 4 bases and V 7 bases, and 5 bases lay outside the gene matches. Looked up from germline, CDR1 is LNHDA and CDR2 is SQIVND (reference sequence).

Sequenced material: PBMCs or T cells enriched from blood (not recorded which). The origin of this receptor is a man aged 45-60 years who had recovered from COVID-19. The chain is built from TRBV19 and TRBJ2-1; the match to TRBD1 covers 9 bases. This CDR3 is CASNQGQGYNEQFF. Here the CDR3 DNA reads TGTGCCAGTAACCAGGGACAGGGTTACAATGAGCAGTTCTTC.